This entry lists 22 T cell receptor beta chains sequenced from one sample in a study of PD-L1 blockade in urothelial cancer. Assay: immunoSEQ multiplex PCR; the TCRdb copy retains only in-frame clones and omits some. The data hold 42,000 or so clones, with around 80% observed a single time. Noted time point: peripheral blood 6 weeks after treatment start. The sample here was PBMCs, taken around atezolizumab (anti-PD-L1) treatment. The source is a man in his fifties or sixties with urothelial cancer.

The chain is built from TRBV27 and TRBJ2-3; 8 nucleotides agree with TRBD2. The germline CDR1 and CDR2 sequences are MNHEY and SMNVEV (reference sequence). The CDR3 runs 16 residues. V dropped 5 bases and J dropped 2; count of bases not matched to a gene: 9. CDR3 in DNA: TGTGCCAGCAGTCTAGAGGGACTAGAGCACACAGATACGCAGTATTTT. Encoded protein: CASSLEGLEHTDTQYF.

This clone was observed once. The V gene is TRBV6-6, the J gene TRBJ1-6, with D possibly TRBD1 on 5 matching bases. The CDR3 sequence is 15 residues long. Germline CDR1 and CDR2: MNHNY and SVGAGI (reference sequence). V lost 8 bases to trimming and J lost 7 bases, with 18 bases between them. CDR3 nucleotide sequence: TGTGCCAGCGGTAGGACCGGAGGGGTAAATTCACCCCTCCACTTT. The encoded protein is CASGRTGGVNSPLHF.

The chain carries TRBV19 and TRBJ2-7; 9 positions agree with TRBD1. Germline loops: CDR1 LNHDA, CDR2 SQIVND (reference sequence). This CDR3 has 13 residues. V lost 4 bases to trimming and J lost 7 bases; unmatched junction nucleotides: 5. For the CDR3, the DNA is TGTGCCAGTAGTACGCGACAGGGGGGTGAGCAGTACTTC. This codes for CASSTRQGGEQYF. Drawing the rest from reference TRBV19 and TRBJ2-7, the complete variable domain is DGGITQSPKYLFRKEGQNVTLSCEQNLNHDAMYWYRQDPGQGLRLIYYSQIVNDFQKGDIAEGYSVSREKKESFPLTVTSAQKNPTAFYLCASSTRQGGEQYFGPGTRLTVT.

This clone occurred once. The CDR3 DNA reads TGTGCCAGCAAGGAGGGTCTCGGTCAGCCCCAGCATTTT. This codes for CASKEGLGQPQHF. This chain uses TRBV27 with TRBJ1-5; unclear D gene. There are 13 residues in the CDR3. V was pared by 7 bases and J by 6 bases, with 13 bases between. CDR1 and CDR2 from the germline V gene are MNHEY and SMNVEV (reference sequence).

The rearrangement links TRBV25-1 to TRBJ1-4; no clear D gene. Germline V gene sequence: CDR1 MGHDK, CDR2 SYGVNS. V was pared by 6 bases and J by 4 bases, with 9 bases between. The CDR3 consists of 13 residues. The chain's CDR3 is CASRVRDNEKLFF. CDR3 DNA sequence: TGTGCCAGCAGGGTGCGGGATAATGAAAAACTGTTTTTT. Complete variable domain (other parts from reference TRBV25-1 and TRBJ1-4): EADIYQTPRYLVIGTGKKITLECSQTMGHDKMYWYQQDPGMELHLIHYSYGVNSTEKGDLSSESTVSRIRTEHFPLTLESARPSHTSQYLCASRVRDNEKLFFGSGTQLSVL.

V is TRBV19 and J is TRBJ1-2, with D possibly being TRBD1 (5 bases). The CDR3 consists of 14 residues. From germline, CDR1 is LNHDA and CDR2 SQIVND (reference sequence). Between the trimmed V and J ends, which lost 7 bases and 3 bases, there was a span of 15 bases. In DNA, the CDR3 is TGTGCCAGTACCGGACCCAGGGTGGACTATGGCTACACCTTC. It yields the protein CASTGPRVDYGYTF.

The chain combines TRBV28 with TRBJ1-2; TRBD1 matches 8 bases. The junction had 4 bases not matched to a gene; V was cut back by 2 bases and J by 8 bases. This CDR3 comprises 13 residues. Germline lookup yields CDR1 MDHEN and CDR2 SYDVKM. In DNA, the CDR3 is TGTGCCAGCAGTTTAAGGACAGGGACCGGCTACACCTTC. This encodes CASSLRTGTGYTF.

The chain recombines TRBV28 with TRBJ1-1; the match to TRBD1 covers 12 bases. This CDR3 spans 15 amino acids. V was pared by 6 bases and J by 6 bases, with 8 bases of the junction left unmatched. Germline V lookup: CDR1 MDHEN, CDR2 SYDVKM. The CDR3 DNA reads as TGTGCCAGCAGGTGGGACAGGGGGCGCATCGCTGAAGCTTTCTTT. This gives the protein CASRWDRGRIAEAFF. Complete variable domain (other parts from reference TRBV28 and TRBJ1-1): DVKVTQSSRYLVKRTGEKVFLECVQDMDHENMFWYRQDPGLGLRLIYFSYDVKMKEKGDIPEGYSVSREKKERFSLILESASTNQTSMYLCASRWDRGRIAEAFFGQGTRLTVV.

The chain employs TRBV8-2 and TRBJ1-3. TRBV8-2 is given as a pseudogene. The CDR3 is made up of 10 amino acids. CDR3 bases: TGTGCCTATTCTGGAAACACCATATATTTT. Translation: CAYSGNTIYF.

A remark on this clone: This sample includes further DNA sequences coding for the same CDR3. V gene TRBV18 combines with J gene TRBJ1-6; 10 bases fit TRBD1. Germline-derived CDR1 and CDR2 are KGHSH and LQKENI. This CDR3 is 14 amino acids long. The J segment lost 7 bases and the V segment lost 5 bases, leaving 2 bases of the junction unmatched. The CDR3 DNA sequence: TGTGCCAGCTCATTGGACAGGGGGAATTCACCCCTCCACTTT. Its protein product is CASSLDRGNSPLHF.

For the CDR3, the DNA is TGTGCCAGCAGCCACGCGGGGACAGGGAACACTGAAGCTTTCTTT. This gives the protein CASSHAGTGNTEAFF. The chain links TRBV4-2 to TRBJ1-1; 8 bases are shared with TRBD1. Germline CDR1 LGHNA, CDR2 YNFKEQ. V lost 3 bases, J lost 1 base, and 4 bases stayed unmatched. The CDR3 spans 15 residues.

The rearrangement joins TRBV6-5 to TRBJ1-1; D is possibly TRBD1 (5 bases). Trimming left V 5 bases short and J 3 bases short, with 16 bases between. This CDR3 comprises 15 residues. Germline CDR1 is MNHEY and CDR2 is SVGAGI. In DNA form, the CDR3 reads TGTGCCAGCAGTCCCCGGAAGGGGTGGGACACTGAAGCTTTCTTT. This sequence encodes CASSPRKGWDTEAFF.

The chain has TRBV19 and TRBJ2-2, with 7 bases that match TRBD1. CDR1 LNHDA and CDR2 SQIVND come from the germline V gene (reference sequence). The CDR3 sequence is 17 residues long. Trimming at V came to 6 bases and at J to 0 bases, leaving 10 bases not matched to a gene. CDR3 nucleotide sequence: TGTGCCAGTAGACTTAACGAGGGGACAGCGAACACCGGGGAGCTGTTTTTT. Translation gives CASRLNEGTANTGELFF. The full variable domain, its missing parts supplied by reference TRBV19 and TRBJ2-2, is DGGITQSPKYLFRKEGQNVTLSCEQNLNHDAMYWYRQDPGQGLRLIYYSQIVNDFQKGDIAEGYSVSREKKESFPLTVTSAQKNPTAFYLCASRLNEGTANTGELFFGEGSRLTVL.

V is TRBV28 and J is TRBJ2-2; 9 nucleotides agree with TRBD1. The CDR3 is 15 residues long. Per the germline V gene, CDR1 is MDHEN and CDR2 is SYDVKM. Trimming cost V 5 bases and J 5 bases; bases outside gene matches: 6. For the CDR3, the DNA is TGTGCCAGCAGTCCAACCGGGACAGGGACCGGGGAGCTGTTTTTT. This encodes CASSPTGTGTGELFF.

The V gene is TRBV6-1, the J gene TRBJ2-1; a weak D match, TRBD1 (5 bases). Germline V CDR1 and CDR2: MNHNS, SASEGT. The CDR3 has 16 residues. V was pared by 1 base and J by 2 bases, with 12 bases between. CDR3 sequence: CASSEEPGKAYNEQFF. The CDR3 region has the DNA TGTGCCAGCAGTGAAGAGCCAGGGAAGGCCTACAATGAGCAGTTCTTC.

With respect to this clone: Its ends do not fully match the called genes, so a read error is possible. V gene TRBV7-7 combines with J gene TRBJ2-1; TRBD1 aligns across 12 bases. Germline V gives CDR1 SSHAT, CDR2 FNYEAQ (reference sequence). The CDR3 loop spans 17 amino acids. The CDR3 region has the DNA TGTGCTAGCAGCTTAGGTCTGGGACAGGGGGCGAACAATGAGCAGTTCTTC. Translation gives CASSLGLGQGANNEQFF.

V usage is TRBV2 and J usage is TRBJ1-5; 8 bases agree with TRBD1. This CDR3 has 12 residues. J gave up 7 bases and V 4 bases, and 0 bases lay outside the gene matches. Germline CDR1 SNHLY, CDR2 FYNNEI. The CDR3 is CASSGTGQPQHF. The CDR3 bases are TGTGCCAGCAGTGGGACAGGGCAGCCCCAGCATTTT. The full variable domain, rest sourced from reference TRBV2 and TRBJ1-5, is EPEVTQTPSHQVTQMGQEVILRCVPISNHLYFYWYRQILGQKVEFLVSFYNNEISEKSEIFDDQFSVERPDGSNFTLKIRSTKLEDSAMYFCASSGTGQPQHFGDGTRLSIL.

The chain combines TRBV11-1 with TRBJ2-1; 10 bases are shared with TRBD2. This CDR3 is 16 amino acids long. Per germline, CDR1 SGHAT and CDR2 FQDESV (reference sequence). V lost 3 bases to trimming and J lost 9 bases; unmatched junction nucleotides: 11. The CDR3 DNA follows: TGTGCCAGCAGCTTTGGTGGGGGGCTAGCGGGAGTTGAGCAGTTCTTC. It yields the protein CASSFGGGLAGVEQFF.

The chain carries TRBV21-1 and TRBJ2-5; TRBD1 is taken as the D call from the table, unchecked against the DNA. TRBV21-1 is a listed pseudogene. The CDR3 spans 11 residues. The chain's CDR3 is CASSWWQTQYF. CDR3 sequence (DNA): TGTGCCAGCAGCTGGTGGCAGACCCAGTACTTC.

V and J are TRBV28 and TRBJ1-1; D not resolved. The V gene lost 5 bases and the J gene lost 3 bases, with 7 bases spanning the gap. The CDR3 is 12 amino acids. Germline loops: CDR1 MDHEN, CDR2 SYDVKM. CDR3 sequence (DNA): TGTGCCAGCAGTCCTTATTACACTGAAGCTTTCTTT. It encodes CASSPYYTEAFF.

This chain connects TRBV9 to TRBJ2-7; 9 nucleotides agree with TRBD2. The germline CDR1 and CDR2 sequences are SGDLS and YYNGEE. Germline trimming cut 3 bases from V and 6 bases from J; bases unmatched to any gene: 7. The CDR3 length is 14 residues. Written as DNA, the CDR3 is TGTGCCAGCAGCGCACCGGGACTAGCAAGCGAGCAGTACTTC. The encoded protein is CASSAPGLASEQYF.

The V call is TRBV19, the J call TRBJ2-2, with D possibly being TRBD2 (6 bases). Germline V gene sequence: CDR1 LNHDA, CDR2 SQIVND (reference sequence). This CDR3 contains 15 residues. V lost 9 bases to trimming and J lost 1 base, with 15 bases between them. CDR3 DNA: TGTGCCAGCAACGACCGGCGGGGGAACACCGGGGAGCTGTTTTTT. This encodes CASNDRRGNTGELFF.